This T cell receptor beta chain was profiled in a study of technical replicates of blood from a handful of donors. Repertoires were generated with immunoSEQ multiplex PCR, while TCRdb's copy carries only in-frame clones and drops some. The sample has some 62,000 clones, 85% to 90% seen once; the top ten hold approximately 4.9%. The germline gives CDR1 MGHDK, CDR2 SYGVNS. The CDR3 covers 14 residues. Trimming left V 10 bases short and J 3 bases short, with 19 bases between. The material sequenced was PBMCs. The source is a human donor in good health. Some clones in this sample may be carry-over from other donors' samples. The V call is TRBV25-1, the J call TRBJ2-7; a weak D match, TRBD2 (6 bases). The CDR3 is CATDGTRGIYEQYF. The CDR3, as DNA: TGTGCCACCGACGGGACTCGAGGGATCTACGAGCAGTACTTC.